This entry concerns a single TCR beta chain. The antigen remains undetermined. CDR1 SNHLY and CDR2 FYNNEI come from the germline V gene. Trimming pared 7 bases from V and 2 bases from J, leaving 6 bases between. The CDR3 is made up of 13 amino acids. The data were taken from a study of T-cell reconstitution after alpha-beta-depleted transplantation in children. Study-level results: Surviving recipient T cells and thymic progenitors accounted for the high day-60 TCRbeta diversity observed in some patients. Where alpha-beta T cells came from about two months after transplant was reportedly several hundred expanded graft clones. The main origin of T-cell counts and diversity one year after transplant was newly produced T cells.

Unique molecular identifiers featured in how the TCRbeta library was prepared. TCRdb re-derived calls from the PCR reads in MiXCR, one entry per CDR3 protein. The sample lists some 460,000 distinct CDR3 sequences, 16% occurring once. This TCR was recovered from a boy less than two years old who had a stem cell transplant for Wiskott-Aldrich syndrome, so the T cells may come from the graft donor. The input for sequencing was PBMCs, mostly from graft donor cells, taken 360 days after TCRalphabeta/CD19-depleted stem cell transplant. V is TRBV2 and J is TRBJ2-6; no clear D. CDR3 protein: CASTSPGANVLTF. The CDR3 bases are TGTGCCAGCACGTCTCCTGGGGCCAACGTCCTGACTTTC. Drawing the rest from reference TRBV2 and TRBJ2-6, the complete variable domain is EPEVTQTPSHQVTQMGQEVILRCVPISNHLYFYWYRQILGQKVEFLVSFYNNEISEKSEIFDDQFSVERPDGSNFTLKIRSTKLEDSAMYFCASTSPGANVLTFGAGSRLTVL.